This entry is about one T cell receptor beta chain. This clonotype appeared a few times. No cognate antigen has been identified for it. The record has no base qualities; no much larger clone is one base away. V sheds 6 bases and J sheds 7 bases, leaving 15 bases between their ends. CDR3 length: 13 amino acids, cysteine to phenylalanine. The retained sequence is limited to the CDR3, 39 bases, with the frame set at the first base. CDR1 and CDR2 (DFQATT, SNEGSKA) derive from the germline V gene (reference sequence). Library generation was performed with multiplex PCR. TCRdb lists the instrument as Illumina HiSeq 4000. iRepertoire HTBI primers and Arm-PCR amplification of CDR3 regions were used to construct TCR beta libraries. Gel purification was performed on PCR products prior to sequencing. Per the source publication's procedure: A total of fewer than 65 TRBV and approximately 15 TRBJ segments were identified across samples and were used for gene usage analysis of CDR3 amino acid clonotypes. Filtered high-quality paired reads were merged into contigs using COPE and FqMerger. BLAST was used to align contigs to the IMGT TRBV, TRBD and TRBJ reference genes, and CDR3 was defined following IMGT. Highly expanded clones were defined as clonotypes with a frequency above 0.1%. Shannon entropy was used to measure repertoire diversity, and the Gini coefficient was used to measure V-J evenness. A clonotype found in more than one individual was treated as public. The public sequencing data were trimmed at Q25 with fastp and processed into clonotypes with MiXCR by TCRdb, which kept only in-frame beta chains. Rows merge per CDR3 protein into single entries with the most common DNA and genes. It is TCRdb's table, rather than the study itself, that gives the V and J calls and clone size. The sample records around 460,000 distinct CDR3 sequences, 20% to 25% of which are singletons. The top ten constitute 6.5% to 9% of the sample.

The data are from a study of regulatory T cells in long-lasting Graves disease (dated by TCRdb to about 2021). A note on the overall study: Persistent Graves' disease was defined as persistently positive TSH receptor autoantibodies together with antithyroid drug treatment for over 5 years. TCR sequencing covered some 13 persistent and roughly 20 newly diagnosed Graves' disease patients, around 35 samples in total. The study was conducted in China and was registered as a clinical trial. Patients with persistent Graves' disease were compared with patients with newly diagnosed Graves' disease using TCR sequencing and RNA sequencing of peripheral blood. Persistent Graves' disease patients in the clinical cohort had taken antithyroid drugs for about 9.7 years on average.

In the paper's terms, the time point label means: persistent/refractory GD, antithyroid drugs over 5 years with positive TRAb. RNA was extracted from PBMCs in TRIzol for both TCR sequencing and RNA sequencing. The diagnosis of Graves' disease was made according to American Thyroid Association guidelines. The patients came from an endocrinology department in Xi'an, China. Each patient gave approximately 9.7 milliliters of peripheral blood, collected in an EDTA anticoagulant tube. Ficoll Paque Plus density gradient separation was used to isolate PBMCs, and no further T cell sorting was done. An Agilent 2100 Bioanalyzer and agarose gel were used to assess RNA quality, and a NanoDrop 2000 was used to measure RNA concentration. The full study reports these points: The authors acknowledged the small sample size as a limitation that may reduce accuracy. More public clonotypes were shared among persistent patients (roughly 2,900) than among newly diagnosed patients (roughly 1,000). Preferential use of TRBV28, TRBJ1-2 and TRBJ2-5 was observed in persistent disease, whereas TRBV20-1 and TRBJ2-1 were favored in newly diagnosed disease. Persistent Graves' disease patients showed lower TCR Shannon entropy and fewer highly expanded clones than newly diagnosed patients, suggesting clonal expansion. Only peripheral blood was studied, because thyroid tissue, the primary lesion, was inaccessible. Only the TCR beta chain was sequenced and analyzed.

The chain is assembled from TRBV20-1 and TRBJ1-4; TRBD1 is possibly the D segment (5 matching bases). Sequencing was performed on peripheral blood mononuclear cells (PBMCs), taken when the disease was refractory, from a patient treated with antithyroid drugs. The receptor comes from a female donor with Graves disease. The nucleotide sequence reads TGCAGTGCCGTCACTCGGGGGTCTGAAAAACTGTTTTTT. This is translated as CSAVTRGSEKLFF.